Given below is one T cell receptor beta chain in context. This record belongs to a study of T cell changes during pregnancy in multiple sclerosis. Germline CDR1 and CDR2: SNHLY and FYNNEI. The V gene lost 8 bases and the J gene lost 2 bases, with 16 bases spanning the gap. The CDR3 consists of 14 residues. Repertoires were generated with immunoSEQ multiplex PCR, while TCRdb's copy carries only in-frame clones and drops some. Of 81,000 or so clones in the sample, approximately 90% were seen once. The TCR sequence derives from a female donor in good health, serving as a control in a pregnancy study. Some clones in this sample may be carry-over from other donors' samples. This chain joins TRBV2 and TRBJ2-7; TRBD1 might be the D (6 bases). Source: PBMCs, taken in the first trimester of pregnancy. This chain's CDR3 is CASDEGDITYEQYF. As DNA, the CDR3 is TGTGCCAGCGATGAGGGGGATATAACCTACGAGCAGTACTTC. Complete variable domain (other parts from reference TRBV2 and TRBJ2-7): EPEVTQTPSHQVTQMGQEVILRCVPISNHLYFYWYRQILGQKVEFLVSFYNNEISEKSEIFDDQFSVERPDGSNFTLKIRSTKLEDSAMYFCASDEGDITYEQYFGPGTRLTVT.